The rows below give T cell receptor beta chains drawn from one sample of a study of shared clonotypes between healthy human individuals. The table came from immunoSEQ multiplex PCR; TCRdb's copy has only in-frame clones and leaves some out. In the table there are under 1 million clones, 80% to 95% of which are singletons. Specimen: naive CD8+ T cells sorted from blood. Receptors originate from a man in his thirties or forties in good health. The CDR3 runs from the conserved cysteine through the conserved F or W. D genes are given only for firm matches. The size entry is marked missing in some rows and otherwise reads once, few, many or a size class.

V gene	J gene	D gene	CDR3 length	clone size	CDR3 DNA	CDR3 protein
TRBV29-1	TRBJ2-7	TRBD1	12	NA	TGCAGCGTTGAGACAGGGGGCAACGAGCAGTACTTC	CSVETGGNEQYF
TRBV29-1	TRBJ2-1	TRBD1	13	few	TGCAGCGTCATCCGGGACAGGGTGGATGAGCAGTTCTTC	CSVIRDRVDEQFF
TRBV4-3	TRBJ2-2	NA	16	NA	TGCGCCAGCAGCACCGAAGTAGGACAAGCCACCGGGGAGCTGTTTTTT	CASSTEVGQATGELFF
TRBV4-3	TRBJ1-5	NA	19	NA	TGCGCCAGCAGCCAAGATCCCCATTTGACAGGAGCGGGGGATCAGCCCCAGCATTTT	CASSQDPHLTGAGDQPQHF
TRBV7-9	TRBJ1-2	NA	15	NA	TGTGCCAGCAGAGTCCCTCGGCGGGTCGGCTATGGCTACACCTTC	CASRVPRRVGYGYTF
TRBV15	TRBJ1-2	NA	17	NA	TGTGCCACCAGCAAGAATTTGTTACAGGGACATAACTATGGCTACACCTTC	CATSKNLLQGHNYGYTF
TRBV4-1	TRBJ2-3	NA	16	once	TGCGCCAGCAGCCACACCCAGGGGACTACCACAGATACGCAGTATTTT	CASSHTQGTTTDTQYF
TRBV6-5	TRBJ2-7	TRBD1	14	NA	TGTGCCAGCAGTTACCAAACAGGGGGCTACGAGCAGTACTTC	CASSYQTGGYEQYF
TRBV27	TRBJ2-7	TRBD1	16	NA	TGTGCCAGCAGTTTAAGCACAGGGGGTGCACACTACGAGCAGTACTTC	CASSLSTGGAHYEQYF
TRBV11-2	TRBJ2-7	NA	15	NA	TGTGCCAGCAGCACAGGGGCGGGAGTGGGGGACGAGCAGTACTTC	CASSTGAGVGDEQYF
TRBV4-1	TRBJ1-3	NA	15	few	TGCGCCAGCAGCCAAGACCAGGGGATGCTAAACACCATATATTTT	CASSQDQGMLNTIYF
TRBV13	TRBJ1-1	TRBD1	15	NA	TGTGCCAGCAGCTACCGGGACAGGGGGCTAACTGAAGCTTTCTTT	CASSYRDRGLTEAFF
TRBV7-9	TRBJ1-1	NA	15	NA	TGTGCCAGCAGCTTTGCCGGGACGGGGAACACTGAAGCTTTCTTT	CASSFAGTGNTEAFF
TRBV27	TRBJ1-2	NA	12	NA	TGTGCCAGCAGAAAGGGGATAGACGGCTACACCTTC	CASRKGIDGYTF
TRBV19	TRBJ1-1	NA	11	NA	TGTGCCAGTAGTATTTCTATGCGCGCTTTCTTT	CASSISMRAFF
TRBV7-7	TRBJ2-2	TRBD2	17	NA	TGTGCCAGCAGCCCTATTGGAGCGGGAGCGGGTGGCGGGGAGCTGTTTTTT	CASSPIGAGAGGGELFF
TRBV7-6	TRBJ2-3	TRBD2	19	NA	TGTGCCAGCAGCTTAGCGAGGGGGACTAGCGGGTTGAGAATAGATACGCAGTATTTT	CASSLARGTSGLRIDTQYF
TRBV7-2	TRBJ1-5	NA	15	few	TGTGCCAGCAGCTTAGCAGGGGGTGTTTTACAGCCCCAGCATTTT	CASSLAGGVLQPQHF
TRBV7-9	TRBJ1-2	NA	15	NA	TGTGCCAGCAGGTCAAGGGTCGGGGATAACTATGGCTACACCTTC	CASRSRVGDNYGYTF
TRBV27	TRBJ1-4	NA	14	NA	TGTGCCAGCTCCGACCGGTGGCTTGGTGAAAAACTGTTTTTT	CASSDRWLGEKLFF
TRBV21-1	TRBJ1-1	NA	16	NA	TGTGCCAGCAGCAAAGTGGGGGGCCTGATGAACACTGAAGCTTTCTTT	CASSKVGGLMNTEAFF
TRBV9	TRBJ1-4	NA	13	NA	TGTGCCAGCAGCCTCAATGGGGCGGAAAAACTGTTTTTT	CASSLNGAEKLFF
TRBV29-1	TRBJ2-5	TRBD1	14	NA	TGCAGCGTAGCCGGGACAGAAAGCTCTGAGACCCAGTACTTC	CSVAGTESSETQYF
TRBV28	TRBJ2-1	TRBD1	15	NA	TGTGCCAGCAGTACAATGGGACAGGGAGAAAATGAGCAGTTCTTC	CASSTMGQGENEQFF
TRBV6-5	TRBJ2-1	NA	15	once	TGTGCCAGCAGTTACCCCAAGGGAGACTACAATGAGCAGTTCTTC	CASSYPKGDYNEQFF
TRBV28	TRBJ2-7	TRBD2	15	NA	TGTGCCAGCAGTTTCACGGGAGGGCGCGACTACGAGCAGTACTTC	CASSFTGGRDYEQYF
TRBV7-6	TRBJ1-5	NA	14	NA	TGTGCCAGCAGCTTAGCTCCAGGTGGACGGCCCCAGCATTTT	CASSLAPGGRPQHF
TRBV7-8	TRBJ1-5	NA	17	NA	TGTGCCAGCAGCTTACGGGGAAGGGGCTTAGGCAATCAGCCCCAGCATTTT	CASSLRGRGLGNQPQHF
TRBV27	TRBJ2-1	TRBD2	12	NA	TGTGCCAGCACCTCTGGGGGGGATCGGCAGTTCTTC	CASTSGGDRQFF
TRBV27	TRBJ2-7	NA	15	NA	TGTGCCAGCAGAACCTACAGGGGAGGGGGCCACGAGCAGTACTTC	CASRTYRGGGHEQYF
TRBV21-1	TRBJ1-1	NA	14	few	TGTGCCAGCAGCCTTTGGACAGGGCACACTGAAGCTTTCTTT	CASSLWTGHTEAFF
TRBV11-3	TRBJ2-7	NA	18	NA	TGTGCCAGCCCCTTTTTTTCTTGTGTTGGCGGGCGTTCCTACGAGCAGTACTTC	CASPFFSCVGGRSYEQYF
TRBV7-9	TRBJ2-1	TRBD2	16	NA	TGTGCCAGCAACGGACTAGCGGACTACCGTCACAATGAGCAGTTCTTC	CASNGLADYRHNEQFF
TRBV7-9	TRBJ1-5	NA	12	NA	TGTGCCAGCACTAACGCGGTTCAGCCCCAGCATTTT	CASTNAVQPQHF
TRBV11-2	TRBJ2-7	TRBD1	17	NA	TGTGCCAGCAGCTTAGATCACGGGACAGGGGGCTTCGGCGAGCAGTACTTC	CASSLDHGTGGFGEQYF
TRBV9	TRBJ1-2	NA	15	NA	TGTGCCAGCAGCGTAGGTCGGGAAGGTCGGGGTTCGGGTACCTTC	CASSVGREGRGSGTF